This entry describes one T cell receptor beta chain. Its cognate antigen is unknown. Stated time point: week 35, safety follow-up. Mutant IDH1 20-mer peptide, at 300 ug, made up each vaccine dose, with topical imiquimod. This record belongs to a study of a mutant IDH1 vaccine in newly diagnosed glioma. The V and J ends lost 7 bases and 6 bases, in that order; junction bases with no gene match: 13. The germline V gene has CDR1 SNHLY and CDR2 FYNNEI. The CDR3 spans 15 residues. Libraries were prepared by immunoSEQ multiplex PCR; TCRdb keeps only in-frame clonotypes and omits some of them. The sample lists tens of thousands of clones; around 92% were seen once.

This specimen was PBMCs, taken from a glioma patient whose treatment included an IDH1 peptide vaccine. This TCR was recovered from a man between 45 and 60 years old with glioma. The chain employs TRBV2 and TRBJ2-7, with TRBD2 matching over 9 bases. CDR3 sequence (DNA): TGTGCCAGCAATCCCCCTGGGCGGGAGGGCCTCGAGCAGTACTTC. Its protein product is CASNPPGREGLEQYF.